At least ten counts were recorded for the clone carrying this T cell receptor beta chain. The data were taken from a study of early T cells in non-severe SARS-CoV-2 infection. Study summary: Chains stayed unpaired after sequencing of bulk RNA from unsorted whole blood.

This CDR3 contains 16 residues. Trimming took 5 bases from V and 2 from J; bases not matched to a gene: 3. Per the germline V gene, CDR1 is LNHDA and CDR2 is SQIVND (reference sequence). Researchers attached unique molecular identifiers to individual cDNA molecules. TCRdb processed the 5' RACE reads anew with MiXCR; each CDR3 protein has one entry. The sample holds about 26,000 distinct CDR3 sequences, approximately 4% seen once. The sequencing input was whole blood. The genes are TRBV19 and TRBJ2-5; TRBD2 aligns across 15 bases. This TCR derives from an adult who was a healthcare worker with PCR-confirmed SARS-CoV-2 infection or an uninfected control (not recorded which). CDR3 amino acids: CASSPGLAGGQETQYF. The CDR3 DNA sequence: TGTGCCAGTAGTCCGGGACTAGCGGGAGGTCAAGAGACCCAGTACTTC.